The 21 T cell receptor beta chains below were found in one sample sequenced in a study of shared clonotypes between healthy human individuals (dated by TCRdb to about 2020). Libraries came from the immunoSEQ multiplex PCR assay. In its TCRdb copy, this immuneACCESS table keeps in-frame sequences only and misses some clones. Where compared with another copy, unresolved V genes explain less than half of these, and the others have no known cause. Here the sample has approximately 740,000 clones; around 72% occur a single time. 1.5% to 2% of the sample comes from the top ten. The sample was memory CD4+ T cells sorted from blood. The intended sense of this specimen's cell subset or site label: CD45RA-negative fraction. The receptors stem from a woman aged 30 to 39 in good health.

The rearrangement joins TRBV30 to TRBJ1-4; TRBD1 matches 9 bases. Germline trimming cut 3 bases from V and 8 bases from J; bases unmatched to any gene: 10. CDR3 length: 15 residues. Germline V gene sequence: CDR1 GTSNPN, CDR2 SVGIG (reference sequence). CDR3 region: CAWRGVQGAGEKLFF. DNA of the CDR3: TGTGCCTGGAGGGGAGTACAGGGGGCTGGAGAAAAACTGTTTTTT. Together with reference TRBV30 and TRBJ1-4, the CDR3 gives the full variable domain: SQTIHQWPATLVQPVGSPLSLECTVEGTSNPNLYWYRQAAGRGLQLLFYSVGIGQISSEVPQNLSASRPQDRQFILSSKKLLLSDSGFYLCAWRGVQGAGEKLFFGSGTQLSVL.

At least ten counts were recorded for this clone. The chain recombines TRBV5-1 with TRBJ2-5; 13 bases map to TRBD2. This CDR3 contains 16 residues. V was clipped by 1 base and J by 5 bases; unmatched bases: 5. Per the germline V gene, CDR1 is SGHRS and CDR2 is YFSETQ. This CDR3 reads CASSLTSGRAGETQYF. CDR3 bases: TGCGCCAGCAGCTTGACTAGCGGGAGGGCCGGGGAGACCCAGTACTTC.

The gene calls are TRBV5-1 and TRBJ2-7; 10 bases are shared with TRBD1. The germline CDR1 and CDR2 sequences are SGHRS and YFSETQ. Losses at the gene ends were 1 base for V and 3 bases for J; bases not matched to a gene: 4. The CDR3 covers 15 residues. The chain's CDR3 is CASSLKGTGDYEQYF. The CDR3 coding sequence is TGCGCCAGCAGCTTGAAAGGGACAGGGGACTACGAGCAGTACTTC.

This clone turned up a few times. The chain couples TRBV5-8 to TRBJ1-4, with D maybe TRBD1 (5 bases). The CDR3 has 14 amino acids. Looked up from germline, CDR1 is SGHTS and CDR2 is YDEGEE. V lost 4 bases, J lost 3 bases, and 10 bases lay in between. The CDR3, as DNA: TGTGCCAGCAGCCACGGACACTCTAATGAAAAACTGTTTTTT. It codes for CASSHGHSNEKLFF.

The chain employs TRBV5-5 and TRBJ1-2; D is uncertain. V lost 4 bases to trimming and J lost 1 base, with 14 bases between them. CDR1 and CDR2 from the germline V gene are SGHKS and YYEKEE (reference sequence). This CDR3 has 15 residues. The DNA for the CDR3 is TGTGCCAGCAGCCAAGATACCGGGAGTAACTATGGCTACACCTTC. This gives the protein CASSQDTGSNYGYTF.

This clone occurred a few times. J is TRBJ1-2 and V is TRBV5-1, with D hard to call. CDR3 length: 14 residues. Germline-derived CDR1 and CDR2 are SGHRS and YFSETQ. V lost 0 bases and J lost 3, with 9 bases in between. The CDR3 sequence is CASSLGHPHYGYTF. CDR3 in DNA: TGCGCCAGCAGCTTGGGGCACCCCCACTATGGCTACACCTTC.

V is TRBV6-4 and J is TRBJ2-1, with no clear D. CDR3 size: 16 residues. CDR1 MRHNA and CDR2 SNTAGT come from the germline V gene. With 3 bases removed from V and 0 bases from J, the gap between germline ends came to 12 bases. The CDR3: CASSERAGRSYNEQFF. For the CDR3, the DNA is TGTGCCAGCAGTGAGCGAGCAGGACGCTCCTACAATGAGCAGTTCTTC.

The rearrangement links TRBV6-1 to TRBJ2-1; possible D gene TRBD1, 6 bases. This CDR3 spans 13 amino acids. The germline V gene has CDR1 MNHNS and CDR2 SASEGT. V was trimmed by 5 bases and J by 7 bases, leaving 12 bases between them. The chain's CDR3 is CASSKDRMNEQFF. CDR3 in DNA: TGTGCCAGCAGTAAAGACAGGATGAATGAGCAGTTCTTC.

The CDR3 DNA reads as TGTGCCAGCAGTCCTACATCAGGGGGGAGTGGAAACACCATATATTTT. Translation gives CASSPTSGGSGNTIYF. The rearrangement uses TRBV28 and TRBJ1-3; 7 bases align to TRBD1. This CDR3 has 16 amino acids. Trimming took 5 bases from V and 3 from J; bases not matched to a gene: 10. Germline CDR1 MDHEN, CDR2 SYDVKM.

The J gene is TRBJ1-6, the V gene TRBV28; 10 positions agree with TRBD1. Trimming took 5 bases from V and 6 from J; bases not matched to a gene: 7. CDR3 length: 16 residues. Germline CDR1 reads MDHEN; CDR2 reads SYDVKM. This CDR3 reads CASSPGQGLSNSPLHF. CDR3 coding DNA: TGTGCCAGCAGTCCGGGACAGGGGCTCTCTAATTCACCCCTCCACTTT.

This clone was found once. The CDR3 reads CASSLTDRYEQYF. CDR3 nucleotide sequence: TGTGCCAGCAGCTTAACAGACAGATACGAGCAGTACTTC. The V gene is TRBV7-9, the J gene TRBJ2-7; tentative D call: TRBD1 (5 bases). The germline gives CDR1 SEHNR, CDR2 FQNEAQ (reference sequence). This CDR3 has 13 residues. V was trimmed by 2 bases and J by 4 bases, leaving 9 bases between them.

The gene calls are TRBV7-8 and TRBJ1-1; no clear D. Germline loops: CDR1 SGHVS, CDR2 FQNEAQ. Trimming removed 5 bases from V and 4 bases from J, with 20 bases in between. CDR3 length: 16 residues. The CDR3 DNA reads TGTGCCAGCAGCCCACGGTCTGGTTTCCTGAGCACTGAAGCTTTCTTT. Its translation is CASSPRSGFLSTEAFF.

This clone occurred a few times. This rearrangement joins TRBV2 to TRBJ2-3; perhaps TRBD2 as D (5 bases). Germline V lookup: CDR1 SNHLY, CDR2 FYNNEI. The CDR3 length is 13 residues. V lost 8 bases to trimming and J lost 0 bases, with 9 bases between them. The chain's CDR3 is CASLRESTDTQYF. As DNA, the CDR3 is TGTGCCAGCTTACGGGAAAGCACAGATACGCAGTATTTT.

The V gene is TRBV19, the J gene TRBJ2-3; D is undetermined. The ends were cut back, 3 bases at V and 0 bases at J, with 13 bases in the middle. The CDR3 is 16 residues long. Germline V gene sequence: CDR1 LNHDA, CDR2 SQIVND (reference sequence). The DNA for the CDR3 is TGTGCCAGTAGTATTCAGGCAGACTCAAGCACAGATACGCAGTATTTT. Translating gives CASSIQADSSTDTQYF.

The V call is TRBV7-9, the J call TRBJ1-1, with 8 bases matching TRBD1. With 4 bases clipped from V and 4 bases from J, the junction kept 5 bases outside the gene matches. This CDR3 comprises 14 residues. Germline values: CDR1 SEHNR, CDR2 FQNEAQ (reference sequence). The CDR3 DNA reads as TGTGCCAGCAGCTCCCTCAGGGGGCCCACTGAAGCTTTCTTT. It is translated as CASSSLRGPTEAFF. The complete variable domain, with remaining parts taken from reference TRBV7-9 and TRBJ1-1, reads DTGVSQNPRHKITKRGQNVTFRCDPISEHNRLYWYRQTLGQGPEFLTYFQNEAQLEKSRLLSDRFSAERPKGSFSTLEIQRTEQGDSAMYLCASSSLRGPTEAFFGQGTRLTVV.

This clone was seen just once. The chain combines TRBV10-3 with TRBJ1-2; D gene unclear. Germline V CDR1 and CDR2: ENHRY, SYGVKD. The length of the CDR3 is 13 residues. Between the trimmed V and J ends, which lost 3 bases and 1 base, there was a span of 6 bases. CDR3 nucleotide sequence: TGTGCCATCAGTGATGAGGATAACTATGGCTACACCTTC. Translating it yields CAISDEDNYGYTF.

This clone has more than one count but fewer than ten. For the CDR3, the DNA is TGTGCCAGTAGTATAGGCTGGGGTGGGCCCCAGCATTTT. Translation gives CASSIGWGGPQHF. The chain combines TRBV19 with TRBJ1-5; D is ambiguous. V lost 1 base to trimming and J lost 9 bases, with 10 bases between them. CDR3 length: 13 amino acids. The germline V gene encodes CDR1 LNHDA and CDR2 SQIVND (reference sequence).

The V gene is TRBV10-3, the J gene TRBJ2-7, with D perhaps TRBD2 (6 bases). The CDR3 spans 14 residues. Trimming shortened V by 5 bases and J by 7 bases, and 18 bases separated the two germline ends. The germline gives CDR1 ENHRY, CDR2 SYGVKD. CDR3 coding DNA: TGTGCCATCAGTTCACAGAGCGGGCTTGGGGAGCAGTACTTC. It specifies CAISSQSGLGEQYF.

This chain connects TRBV5-1 to TRBJ2-7, with D perhaps matching TRBD2 (6 bases). The CDR3 loop spans 15 amino acids. CDR1 and CDR2 from the germline V gene are SGHRS and YFSETQ. Trimming removed 4 bases at V and 4 bases at J, with 18 bases between. The CDR3 DNA sequence: TGCGCCAGCAGCGGGTCGCCCGGGAGAGGGTACGAGCAGTACTTC. It encodes CASSGSPGRGYEQYF.

The chain employs TRBV5-1 and TRBJ2-3; possibly TRBD2 for D (6 bases). The CDR3 totals 15 residues. V was clipped by 7 bases and J by 0 bases, with 15 bases between them. Per germline, CDR1 SGHRS and CDR2 YFSETQ. DNA of the CDR3: TGCGCCAGCGGACCGGGACTGAGAAGCACAGATACGCAGTATTTT. Translation gives CASGPGLRSTDTQYF.

The chain recombines TRBV7-2 with TRBJ2-1, with D uncertain. Germline V CDR1 and CDR2: SGHTA, FQGNSA. The CDR3 contains 14 residues. With 2 bases removed from V and 0 bases from J, the gap between germline ends came to 5 bases. CDR3 DNA sequence: TGTGCCAGCAGCTTACTCAGCTCCTACAATGAGCAGTTCTTC. Translating gives CASSLLSSYNEQFF.